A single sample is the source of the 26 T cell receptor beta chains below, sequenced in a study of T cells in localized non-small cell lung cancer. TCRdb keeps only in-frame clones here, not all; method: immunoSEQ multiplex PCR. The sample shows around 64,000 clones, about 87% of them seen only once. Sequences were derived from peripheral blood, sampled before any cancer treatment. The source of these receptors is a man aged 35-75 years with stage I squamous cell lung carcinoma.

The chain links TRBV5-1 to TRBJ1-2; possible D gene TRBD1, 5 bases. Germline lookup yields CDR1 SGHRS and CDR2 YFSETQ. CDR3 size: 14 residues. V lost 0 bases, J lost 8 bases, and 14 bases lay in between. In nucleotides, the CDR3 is TGCGCCAGCAGCTTGGACAGGCCTCTGGACGGCTACACCTTC. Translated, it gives CASSLDRPLDGYTF.

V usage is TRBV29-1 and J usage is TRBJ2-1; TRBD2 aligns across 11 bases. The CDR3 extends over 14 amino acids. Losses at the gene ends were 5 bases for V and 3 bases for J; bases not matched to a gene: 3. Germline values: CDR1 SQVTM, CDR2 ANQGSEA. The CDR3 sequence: CSVHTSGSYNEQFF. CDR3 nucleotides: TGCAGCGTTCATACTAGCGGGAGCTACAATGAGCAGTTCTTC.

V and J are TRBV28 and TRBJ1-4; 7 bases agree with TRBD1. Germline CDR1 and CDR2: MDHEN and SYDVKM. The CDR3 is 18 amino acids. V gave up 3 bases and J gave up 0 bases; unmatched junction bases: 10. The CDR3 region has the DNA TGTGCCAGCAGTTTGGTTCAGGGGGTTAGGGCAACTAATGAAAAACTGTTTTTT. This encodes CASSLVQGVRATNEKLFF.

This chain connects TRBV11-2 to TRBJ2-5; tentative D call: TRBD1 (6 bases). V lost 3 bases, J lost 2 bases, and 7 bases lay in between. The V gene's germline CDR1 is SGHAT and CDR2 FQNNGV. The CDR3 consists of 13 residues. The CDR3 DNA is TGTGCCAGCAGCTTCCAGGGGCAAGAGACCCAGTACTTC. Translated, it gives CASSFQGQETQYF.

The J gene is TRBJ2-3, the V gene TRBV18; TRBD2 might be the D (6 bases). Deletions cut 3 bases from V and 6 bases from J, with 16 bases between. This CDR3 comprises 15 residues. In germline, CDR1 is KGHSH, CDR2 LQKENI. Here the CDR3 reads CASSPVGGGSDTQYF. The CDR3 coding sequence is TGTGCCAGCTCACCGGTCGGCGGAGGGTCGGATACGCAGTATTTT.

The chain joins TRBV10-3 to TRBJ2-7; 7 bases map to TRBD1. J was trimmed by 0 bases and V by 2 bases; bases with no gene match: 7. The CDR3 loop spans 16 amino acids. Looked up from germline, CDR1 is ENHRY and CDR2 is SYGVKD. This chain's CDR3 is CAISETVTGSSYEQYF. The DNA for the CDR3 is TGTGCCATCAGTGAGACAGTGACAGGGAGCTCCTACGAGCAGTACTTC.

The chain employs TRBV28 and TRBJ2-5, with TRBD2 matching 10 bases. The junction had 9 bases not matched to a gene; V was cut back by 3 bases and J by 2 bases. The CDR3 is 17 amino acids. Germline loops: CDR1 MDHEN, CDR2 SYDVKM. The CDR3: CASSFVGAGGTQETQYF. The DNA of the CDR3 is TGTGCCAGCAGTTTCGTGGGAGCGGGAGGGACACAAGAGACCCAGTACTTC. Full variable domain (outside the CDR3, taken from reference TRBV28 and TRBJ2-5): DVKVTQSSRYLVKRTGEKVFLECVQDMDHENMFWYRQDPGLGLRLIYFSYDVKMKEKGDIPEGYSVSREKKERFSLILESASTNQTSMYLCASSFVGAGGTQETQYFGPGTRLLVL.

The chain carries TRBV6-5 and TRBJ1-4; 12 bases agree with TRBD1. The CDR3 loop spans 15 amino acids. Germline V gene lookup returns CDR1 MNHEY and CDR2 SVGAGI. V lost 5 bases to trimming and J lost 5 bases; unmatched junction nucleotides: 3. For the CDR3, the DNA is TGTGCCAGCAGTCTCGGGACAGGGGGCAATGAAAAACTGTTTTTT. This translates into CASSLGTGGNEKLFF.

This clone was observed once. The CDR3 bases are TGTGCCAGCAGCTCAGCAGGGAAAGGGCCCTACGAGCAGTACTTC. This translates into CASSSAGKGPYEQYF. The chain uses TRBV7-2 and TRBJ2-7, with D possibly matching TRBD1 (5 bases). Deletions cut 4 bases from V and 2 bases from J, with 15 bases between. CDR3 size: 15 residues. Looked up from germline, CDR1 is SGHTA and CDR2 is FQGNSA.

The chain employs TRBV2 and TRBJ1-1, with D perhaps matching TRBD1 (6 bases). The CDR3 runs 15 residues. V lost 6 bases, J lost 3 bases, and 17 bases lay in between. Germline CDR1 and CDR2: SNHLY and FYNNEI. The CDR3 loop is CASSNGRQVHTEAFF. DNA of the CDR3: TGTGCCAGCAGCAACGGACGACAGGTTCACACTGAAGCTTTCTTT.

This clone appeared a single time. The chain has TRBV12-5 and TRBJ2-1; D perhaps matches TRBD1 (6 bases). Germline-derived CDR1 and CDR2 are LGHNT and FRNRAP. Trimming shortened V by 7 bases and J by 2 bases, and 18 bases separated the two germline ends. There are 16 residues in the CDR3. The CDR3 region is CASVSAGQITYNEQFF. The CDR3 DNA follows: TGTGCTAGTGTTTCCGCCGGACAGATAACCTACAATGAGCAGTTCTTC.

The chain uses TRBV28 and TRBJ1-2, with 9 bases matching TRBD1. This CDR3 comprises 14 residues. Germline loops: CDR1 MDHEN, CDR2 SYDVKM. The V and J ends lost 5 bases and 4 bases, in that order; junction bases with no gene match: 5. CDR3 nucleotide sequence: TGTGCCAGCAGTGTGGGACAGGGATCCTATGGCTACACCTTC. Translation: CASSVGQGSYGYTF.

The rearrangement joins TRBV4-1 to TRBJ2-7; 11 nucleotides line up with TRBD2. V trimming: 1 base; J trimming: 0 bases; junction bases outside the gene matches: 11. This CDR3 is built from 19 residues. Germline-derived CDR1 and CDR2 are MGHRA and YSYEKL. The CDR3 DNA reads TGCGCCAGCAGCCAAGGCCCGGGACTAGCGGTCCTGAGCTCCTACGAGCAGTACTTC. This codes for CASSQGPGLAVLSSYEQYF.

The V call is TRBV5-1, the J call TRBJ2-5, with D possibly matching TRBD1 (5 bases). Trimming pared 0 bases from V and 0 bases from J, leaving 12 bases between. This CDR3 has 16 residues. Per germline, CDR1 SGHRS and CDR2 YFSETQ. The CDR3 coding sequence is TGCGCCAGCAGCTTGGTAAACCCAGGGTACCAAGAGACCCAGTACTTC. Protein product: CASSLVNPGYQETQYF.

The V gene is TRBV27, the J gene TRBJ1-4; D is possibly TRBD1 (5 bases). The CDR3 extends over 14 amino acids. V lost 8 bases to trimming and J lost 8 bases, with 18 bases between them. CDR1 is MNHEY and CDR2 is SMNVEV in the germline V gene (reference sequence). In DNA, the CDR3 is TGTGCCAGCGGGCGGATAGGGGATCGGGAAAAACTGTTTTTT. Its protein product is CASGRIGDREKLFF.

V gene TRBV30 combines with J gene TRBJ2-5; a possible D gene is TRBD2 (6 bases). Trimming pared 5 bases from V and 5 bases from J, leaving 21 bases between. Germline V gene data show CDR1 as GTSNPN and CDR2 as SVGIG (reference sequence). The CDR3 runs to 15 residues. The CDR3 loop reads CAWGVGEVGGETQYF. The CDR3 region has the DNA TGTGCCTGGGGGGTGGGTGAGGTAGGAGGGGAGACCCAGTACTTC.

The CDR3 loop reads CASSYSSGTGYEQYF. CDR3 in DNA: TGTGCCAGCAGTTACTCGAGCGGGACGGGATACGAGCAGTACTTC. V is TRBV6-5 and J is TRBJ2-7; 7 bases are a match to TRBD2. The CDR3 length is 15 residues. The germline CDR1 and CDR2 sequences are MNHEY and SVGAGI. V lost 0 bases to trimming and J lost 4 bases; unmatched junction nucleotides: 6.

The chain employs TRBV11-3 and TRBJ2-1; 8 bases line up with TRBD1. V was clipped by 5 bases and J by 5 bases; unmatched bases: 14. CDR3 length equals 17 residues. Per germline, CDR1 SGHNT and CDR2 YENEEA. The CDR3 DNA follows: TGTGCCAGCAGCCCCCGTCGGTCCGGGACAGGCGACAATGAGCAGTTCTTC. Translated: CASSPRRSGTGDNEQFF.

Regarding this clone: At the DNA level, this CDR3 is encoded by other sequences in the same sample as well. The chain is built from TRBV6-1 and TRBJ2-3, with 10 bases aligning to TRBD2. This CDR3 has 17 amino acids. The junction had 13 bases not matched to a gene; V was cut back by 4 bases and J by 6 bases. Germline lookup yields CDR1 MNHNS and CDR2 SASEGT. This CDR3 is CASSVGLAAEGRDTQYF. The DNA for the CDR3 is TGTGCCAGCAGTGTTGGACTAGCGGCTGAGGGCAGGGATACGCAGTATTTT.

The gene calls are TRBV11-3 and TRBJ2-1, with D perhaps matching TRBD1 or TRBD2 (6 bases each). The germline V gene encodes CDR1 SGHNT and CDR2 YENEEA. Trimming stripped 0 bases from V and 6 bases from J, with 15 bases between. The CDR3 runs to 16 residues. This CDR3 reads CASSLDGGRESNEQFF. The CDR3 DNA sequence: TGTGCCAGCAGCTTAGACGGGGGCAGGGAGAGCAATGAGCAGTTCTTC.

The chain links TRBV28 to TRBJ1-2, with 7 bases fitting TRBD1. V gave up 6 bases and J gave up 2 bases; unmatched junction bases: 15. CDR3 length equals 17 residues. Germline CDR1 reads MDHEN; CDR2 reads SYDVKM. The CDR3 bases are TGTGCCAGCAGAAGAGGGGGAGGGGGCGTCTTCAACTATGGCTACACCTTC. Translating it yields CASRRGGGGVFNYGYTF.

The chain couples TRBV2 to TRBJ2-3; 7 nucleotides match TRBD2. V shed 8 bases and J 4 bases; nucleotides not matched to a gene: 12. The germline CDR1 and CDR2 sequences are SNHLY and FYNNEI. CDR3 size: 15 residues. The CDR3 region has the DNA TGTGCCAGCGAACTAAATAGCCGGGAGGCAGATACGCAGTATTTT. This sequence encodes CASELNSREADTQYF.

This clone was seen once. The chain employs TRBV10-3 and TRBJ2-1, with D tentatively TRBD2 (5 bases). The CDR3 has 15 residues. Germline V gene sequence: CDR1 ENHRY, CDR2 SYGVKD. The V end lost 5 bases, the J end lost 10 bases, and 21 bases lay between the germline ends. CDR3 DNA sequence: TGTGCCATCAGTTTCGACCCCCGGGGTGAAGGCGAGCAGTTCTTC. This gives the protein CAISFDPRGEGEQFF.

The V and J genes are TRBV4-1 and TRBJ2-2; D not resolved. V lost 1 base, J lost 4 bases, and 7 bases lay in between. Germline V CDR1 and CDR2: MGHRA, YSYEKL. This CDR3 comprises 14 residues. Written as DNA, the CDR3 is TGCGCCAGCAGCCAAGGACTGTCCACCGGGGAGCTGTTTTTT. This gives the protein CASSQGLSTGELFF.

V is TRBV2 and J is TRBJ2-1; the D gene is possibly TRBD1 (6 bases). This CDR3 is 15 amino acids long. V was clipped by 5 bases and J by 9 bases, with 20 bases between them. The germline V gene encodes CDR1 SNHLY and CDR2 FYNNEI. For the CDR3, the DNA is TGTGCCAGCAGTCCCACCCCGGCCAGGGGTGGTGAGCAGTTCTTC. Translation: CASSPTPARGGEQFF.

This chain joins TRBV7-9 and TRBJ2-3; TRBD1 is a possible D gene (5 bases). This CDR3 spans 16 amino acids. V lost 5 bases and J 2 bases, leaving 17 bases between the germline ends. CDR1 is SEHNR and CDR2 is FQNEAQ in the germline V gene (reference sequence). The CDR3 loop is CASSPWGGANTDTQYF. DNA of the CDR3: TGTGCCAGCAGCCCATGGGGCGGAGCAAACACAGATACGCAGTATTTT.